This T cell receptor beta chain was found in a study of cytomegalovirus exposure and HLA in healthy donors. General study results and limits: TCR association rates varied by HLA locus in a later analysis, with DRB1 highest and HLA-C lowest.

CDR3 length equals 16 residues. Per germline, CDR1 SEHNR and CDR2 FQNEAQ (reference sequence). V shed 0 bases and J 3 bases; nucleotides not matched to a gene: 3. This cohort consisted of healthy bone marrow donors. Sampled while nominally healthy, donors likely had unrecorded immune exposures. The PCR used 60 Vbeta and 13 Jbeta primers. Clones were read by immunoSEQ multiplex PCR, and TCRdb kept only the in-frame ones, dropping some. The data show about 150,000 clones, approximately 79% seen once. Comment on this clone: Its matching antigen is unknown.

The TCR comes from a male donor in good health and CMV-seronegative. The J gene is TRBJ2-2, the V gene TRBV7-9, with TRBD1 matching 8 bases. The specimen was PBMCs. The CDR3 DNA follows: TGTGCCAGCAGCTTAGCTGCAGGGGGCGACACCGGGGAGCTGTTTTTT. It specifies CASSLAAGGDTGELFF.